This entry concerns a single T cell receptor beta chain. Antigen: not known. The sample originates from a study of graft-versus-host responses after intestinal transplantation. This CDR3 region has 11 residues. Germline V gives CDR1 SGHRS, CDR2 YFSETQ. The V gene lost 2 bases and the J gene lost 5 bases, with 4 bases spanning the gap. Using immunoSEQ multiplex PCR, the repertoire was profiled, and TCRdb retains in-frame clones only, with some absent. The table records about 100,000 clones, about 90% of them present only once. V gene TRBV5-1 combines with J gene TRBJ2-5; unclear D gene. The source material was unstimulated CD4+ T cells sorted from spleen or lymph node cells, sampled before transplant. The clonotype was recovered from a human donor who was the organ donor for an intestinal transplant. The CDR3: CASSLDETQYF. The CDR3 DNA reads as TGCGCCAGCAGCTTAGACGAGACCCAGTACTTC.